These T cell receptor beta chains were read from a single sample in a study of long-term antiretroviral therapy in people with HIV. Some clones are missing from TCRdb's copy, which holds only in-frame ones; the method was immunoSEQ multiplex PCR. Seen here are 33,000 or so clones, around 97% observed once, and the top ten hold approximately 2%. The input for sequencing was unsorted PBMCs, taken 7.6 years after starting antiretroviral therapy. These receptors all stem from a man in his thirties or forties with HIV. Both conserved end residues are part of each CDR3. A D gene is named only where the DNA matches it firmly. Part of the rows lack a size; the others show once, few, many or a class for expanded clones.

once	TRBD1	14	TRBV5-1	TRBJ2-7	TGCGCCAGCAGCGAGGGACAGAGCTACTACGAGCAGTACTTC	CASSEGQSYYEQYF
.	.	15	TRBV7-3	TRBJ2-3	TGTGCCAGCAGCTTATCCCCCAACCCCCCAGATACGCAGTATTTT	CASSLSPNPPDTQYF
.	.	15	TRBV10-3	TRBJ1-5	TGTGCCATCAGTGATATGGGGGGCGCGAATCAGCCCCAGCATTTT	CAISDMGGANQPQHF
.	.	13	TRBV5-1	TRBJ1-2	TGCGCCAGCAGCTTGGGCCGGGGAGATGGCTACACCTTC	CASSLGRGDGYTF
.	.	12	TRBV27	TRBJ1-5	TGTGCCAGCAGTTCCCCAAATCAGCCCCAGCATTTT	CASSSPNQPQHF
.	.	11	TRBV5-8	TRBJ2-1	TGTGCCAGCAGCTTGGTCGATGAGCAGTTCTTC	CASSLVDEQFF
.	.	15	TRBV7-3	TRBJ2-3	TGTGCCAGCAGCCTACGGTCGGCGGCCACAGATACGCAGTATTTT	CASSLRSAATDTQYF
.	.	13	TRBV6-5	TRBJ1-2	TGTGCCAGCAGTTACGGGGGCAATGGTGGCTACACCTTC	CASSYGGNGGYTF
.	TRBD1	14	TRBV4-2	TRBJ2-7	TGTGCCAGCAGCCAAACAGGGGGCCAGGGGGAGCAGTACTTC	CASSQTGGQGEQYF
.	.	12	TRBV6-6	TRBJ1-1	TGTGCCATCCGGACGGTGAACACTGAAGCTTTCTTT	CAIRTVNTEAFF
once	.	14	TRBV11-2	TRBJ1-4	TGTGCCAGCAGCTCAAATCTACCGTGGGAAAAACTGTTTTTT	CASSSNLPWEKLFF
.	TRBD1	12	TRBV7-2	TRBJ2-7	TGTGCCAGCAGCCCGACAGGGTTCGAGCAGTACTTC	CASSPTGFEQYF
.	.	12	TRBV5-4	TRBJ2-2	TGTGCCAGCAGCCCGAACACCGGGGAGCTGTTTTTT	CASSPNTGELFF
.	.	13	TRBV29-1	TRBJ2-1	TGCAGCGTTGAGGGGGGCTCGTACAATGAGCAGTTCTTC	CSVEGGSYNEQFF
.	TRBD2	14	TRBV5-4	TRBJ2-7	TGTGCCAGCAGCTTCTTCGCCGGGGGGGGCGAGCAGTACTTC	CASSFFAGGGEQYF
few	TRBD1	15	TRBV7-3	TRBJ1-2	TGTGCCAGCAGCCGATTGGGACAGGAGAACTATGGCTACACCTTC	CASSRLGQENYGYTF
.	.	14	TRBV6-1	TRBJ1-1	TGTGCCAGCAGTGAAAGGTACAAGAACACTGAAGCTTTCTTT	CASSERYKNTEAFF
.	.	14	TRBV19	TRBJ2-7	TGTGCCAGTAGTCTGGGGGGCGGCTCCTACGAGCAGTACTTC	CASSLGGGSYEQYF
.	TRBD2	16	TRBV9	TRBJ2-1	TGTGCCAGCAGCGTAGGACTAGCGGGAGGATTAAATGAGCAGTTCTTC	CASSVGLAGGLNEQFF
once	TRBD1	13	TRBV4-2	TRBJ2-7	TGTGCCAGCAGCTTACAGGGGATTTACGAGCAGTACTTC	CASSLQGIYEQYF
.	.	12	TRBV7-2	TRBJ1-2	TGTGCCAGCAGCTTAGGGATTCCTGGCTACACCTTC	CASSLGIPGYTF
.	.	14	TRBV6-1	TRBJ2-3	TGTGCCAGCAGTGCTAGCCGTCGAACAGATACGCAGTATTTT	CASSASRRTDTQYF
.	.	12	TRBV2	TRBJ2-1	TGTGCCAGCAGCATGCAGTACAATGAGCAGTTCTTC	CASSMQYNEQFF
.	.	16	TRBV5-1	TRBJ2-2	TGCGCCAGCAGCTTGTCCGGGGGACCCAACACCGGGGAGCTGTTTTTT	CASSLSGGPNTGELFF
once	.	15	TRBV4-1	TRBJ2-7	TGCGCCAGCAGCCAAGATGGGGGGGCCTCCTACGAGCAGTACTTC	CASSQDGGASYEQYF
.	.	14	TRBV4-1	TRBJ1-4	TGCGCCAGCAGCCGAAGGGGGACTAATGAAAAACTGTTTTTT	CASSRRGTNEKLFF
.	.	15	TRBV10-3	TRBJ1-1	TGTGCCATCAGGGGTCTGGCAGGGCAGGAGGTTGAAGCTTTCTTT	CAIRGLAGQEVEAFF
.	TRBD1	14	TRBV10-3	TRBJ1-2	TGTGCCATCGCGCCTTGGACAGGGTCGGATGGCTACACCTTC	CAIAPWTGSDGYTF
.	.	13	TRBV6-5	TRBJ1-2	TGTGCCAGCAGTTTACAGGCTCTCTATGGCTACACCTTC	CASSLQALYGYTF
.	.	12	TRBV15	TRBJ2-3	TGTGCCACCAGCAGGGAGAGAGATACGCAGTATTTT	CATSRERDTQYF
.	.	11	TRBV6-1	TRBJ2-6	TGTGCCAGCACCGAGGTTGCCGTCCTGACTTTC	CASTEVAVLTF
.	TRBD2	16	TRBV6-5	TRBJ2-3	TGTGCCAGCAGTTACTCCCCTAGCGGGATTCGAGATACGCAGTATTTT	CASSYSPSGIRDTQYF
.	.	16	TRBV7-8	TRBJ1-4	TGTGCCAGCAGCTTAGTGGGCCCCCGGGATGGTGAAAAACTGTTTTTT	CASSLVGPRDGEKLFF
once	.	14	TRBV5-1	TRBJ1-2	TGCGCCAGCAGGAACGAATTCTCCACCTATGGCTACACCTTC	CASRNEFSTYGYTF
.	TRBD1	15	TRBV6-6	TRBJ2-5	TGTGCCAGCAGTACCGCGACAGGGGGTGGCGAGACCCAGTACTTC	CASSTATGGGETQYF
.	TRBD1	16	TRBV10-2	TRBJ1-5	TGCGCCAGCAGTGCCTCGACAGGGATTAGCAATCAGCCCCAGCATTTT	CASSASTGISNQPQHF
.	.	14	TRBV2	TRBJ2-7	TGTGCCAGCAGTGAAGTGGGGGGCTCCTACGAGCAGTACTTC	CASSEVGGSYEQYF
.	TRBD2	13	TRBV19	TRBJ2-3	TGTGCCAGTAGTCCCCGGGGGGCAGATACGCAGTATTTT	CASSPRGADTQYF
.	.	14	TRBV7-9	TRBJ1-5	TGTGCCAGCAGCCCGACAGGATTGGGTCAGCCCCAGCATTTT	CASSPTGLGQPQHF
.	.	14	TRBV6-1	TRBJ2-1	TGTGCCAGCAATAGGGATCCGGCCTACAATGAGCAGTTCTTC	CASNRDPAYNEQFF
.	.	13	TRBV2	TRBJ1-2	TGTGCCAGCAGTGTCGGGGAAATGGATGGCTACACCTTC	CASSVGEMDGYTF
.	.	16	TRBV13	TRBJ1-2	TGTGCCAGCAGCCCGAGAGTCCTCCAAGGGGACTATGGCTACACCTTC	CASSPRVLQGDYGYTF
.	.	14	TRBV28	TRBJ2-5	TGTGCCAGCACTTCAGGGTTGGGGCTGGAGACCCAGTACTTC	CASTSGLGLETQYF
.	TRBD1	12	TRBV19	TRBJ1-2	TGTGCCAGCGAGGGACAGGGCTATGGCTACACCTTC	CASEGQGYGYTF
.	.	13	TRBV25-1	TRBJ1-5	TGTGCCAGCAGTGATAGATACAATCAGCCCCAGCATTTT	CASSDRYNQPQHF
.	TRBD1	16	TRBV6-5	TRBJ1-1	TGTGCCAGCAGTTCGACAGGGGCCCGCAGGATTACTGGGACTTTCTTT	CASSSTGARRITGTFF
.	TRBD1	17	TRBV5-8	TRBJ1-2	TGTGCCAGCAGCGCTCCGAGGGGACAGGGGGCATGGTATGGCTACACCTTC	CASSAPRGQGAWYGYTF
.	TRBD1	17	TRBV7-9	TRBJ1-5	TGTGCCAGCAGCGCGGGACAGGGAGAGGGTAGCAATCAGCCCCAGCATTTT	CASSAGQGEGSNQPQHF
.	.	13	TRBV30	TRBJ2-3	TGTGCCTGGAGCTCTGGAGTCAGGGATACGCAGTATTTT	CAWSSGVRDTQYF
.	.	17	TRBV4-3	TRBJ1-2	TGCGCCAGCAGCCATTTGGCAGCGGAAAGCGGGGCTTATGGCTACACCTTC	CASSHLAAESGAYGYTF
.	.	14	TRBV16	TRBJ2-7	TGTGCCAGCAGCGCCAGGGGTGCGGCCTACGAGCAGTACTTC	CASSARGAAYEQYF
.	.	15	TRBV2	TRBJ2-2	TGTGCCAGCGGTAACAGGGTGCAGGGAGTCGGGGAGCTGTTTTTT	CASGNRVQGVGELFF
.	TRBD1	17	TRBV6-1	TRBJ2-5	TGTGCCAGCAGTGAAGTTGGGACAGGGGGCTCTTCAGAGACCCAGTACTTC	CASSEVGTGGSSETQYF
.	.	14	TRBV19	TRBJ1-4	TGTGCCAGTAGCCACCGGGGGCTGGATGAAAAACTGTTTTTT	CASSHRGLDEKLFF